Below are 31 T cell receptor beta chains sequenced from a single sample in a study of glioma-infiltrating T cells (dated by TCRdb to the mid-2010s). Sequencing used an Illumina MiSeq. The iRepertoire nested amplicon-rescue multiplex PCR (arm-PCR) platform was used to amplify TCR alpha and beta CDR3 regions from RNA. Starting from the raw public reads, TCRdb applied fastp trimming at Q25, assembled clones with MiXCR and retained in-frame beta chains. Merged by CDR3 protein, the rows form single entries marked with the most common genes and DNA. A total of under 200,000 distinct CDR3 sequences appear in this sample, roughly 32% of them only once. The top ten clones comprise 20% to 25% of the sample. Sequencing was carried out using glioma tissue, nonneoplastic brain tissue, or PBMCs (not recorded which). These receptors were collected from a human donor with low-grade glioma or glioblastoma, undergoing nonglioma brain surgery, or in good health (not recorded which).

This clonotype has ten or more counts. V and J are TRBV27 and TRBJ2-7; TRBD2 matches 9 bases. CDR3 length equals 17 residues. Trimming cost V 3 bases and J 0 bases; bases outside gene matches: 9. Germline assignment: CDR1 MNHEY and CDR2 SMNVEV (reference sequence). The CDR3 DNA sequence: TGTGCCAGCAGTTTCGCCCTTTCTAGCGGGGCCTCCTACGAGCAGTACTTC. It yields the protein CASSFALSSGASYEQYF.

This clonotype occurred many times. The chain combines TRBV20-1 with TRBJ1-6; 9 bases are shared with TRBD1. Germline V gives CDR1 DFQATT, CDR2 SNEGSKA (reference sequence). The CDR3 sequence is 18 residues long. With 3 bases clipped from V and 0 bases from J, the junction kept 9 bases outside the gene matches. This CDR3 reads CSARGTGMGSSYNSPLHF. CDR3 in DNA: TGCAGTGCTAGGGGGACAGGGATGGGGAGCTCCTATAATTCACCCCTCCACTTT.

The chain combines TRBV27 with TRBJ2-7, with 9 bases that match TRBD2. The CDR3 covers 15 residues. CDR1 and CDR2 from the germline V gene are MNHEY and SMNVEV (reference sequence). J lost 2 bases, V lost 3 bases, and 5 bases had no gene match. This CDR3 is CASSFVLAGAYEQYF. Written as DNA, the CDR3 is TGTGCCAGCAGTTTTGTACTAGCGGGTGCCTACGAGCAGTACTTC.

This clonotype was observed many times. The CDR3, as DNA: TGTGCCAGCACCCCACGGGGTCTCTGGAACAGGGGTAATTCACCCCTCCACTTT. Translating gives CASTPRGLWNRGNSPLHF. This chain joins TRBV27 and TRBJ1-6; 7 nucleotides line up with TRBD1. Trimming cost V 7 bases and J 6 bases; bases outside gene matches: 18. The CDR3 is 18 residues long. In germline, CDR1 is MNHEY, CDR2 SMNVEV (reference sequence).

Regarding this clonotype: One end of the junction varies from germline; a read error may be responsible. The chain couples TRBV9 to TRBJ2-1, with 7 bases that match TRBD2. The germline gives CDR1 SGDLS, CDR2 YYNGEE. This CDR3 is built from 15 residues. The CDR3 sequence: CARSVTGGSYNEQFF. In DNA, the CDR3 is TGTGCCAGAAGCGTTACCGGGGGGTCCTACAATGAGCAGTTCTTC. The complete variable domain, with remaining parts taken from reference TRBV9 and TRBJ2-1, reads DSGVTQTPKHLITATGQRVTLRCSPRSGDLSVYWYQQSLDQGLQFLIQYYNGEERAKGNILERFSAQQFPDLHSELNLSSLELGDSALYFCARSVTGGSYNEQFFGPGTRLTVL.

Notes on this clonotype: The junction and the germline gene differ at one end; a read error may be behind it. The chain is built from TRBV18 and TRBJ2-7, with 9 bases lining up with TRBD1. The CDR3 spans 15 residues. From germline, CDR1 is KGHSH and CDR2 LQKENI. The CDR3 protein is CAISPGQGRNYEQYF. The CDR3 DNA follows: TGTGCCATCTCACCAGGACAGGGGAGGAACTACGAGCAGTACTTC.

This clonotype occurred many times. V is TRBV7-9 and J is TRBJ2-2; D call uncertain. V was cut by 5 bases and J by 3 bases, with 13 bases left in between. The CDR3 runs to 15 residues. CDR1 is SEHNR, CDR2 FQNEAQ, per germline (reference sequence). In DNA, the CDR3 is TGTGCCAGCAGCCCTGGAGTCGGTGACACCGGGGAGCTGTTTTTT. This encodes CASSPGVGDTGELFF.

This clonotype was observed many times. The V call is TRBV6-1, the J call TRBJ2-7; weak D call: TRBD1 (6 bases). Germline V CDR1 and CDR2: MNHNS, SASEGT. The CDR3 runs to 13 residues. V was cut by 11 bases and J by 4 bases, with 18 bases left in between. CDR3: CAVGGARPYEQYF. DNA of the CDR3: TGTGCCGTAGGGGGAGCCCGCCCTTACGAGCAGTACTTC.

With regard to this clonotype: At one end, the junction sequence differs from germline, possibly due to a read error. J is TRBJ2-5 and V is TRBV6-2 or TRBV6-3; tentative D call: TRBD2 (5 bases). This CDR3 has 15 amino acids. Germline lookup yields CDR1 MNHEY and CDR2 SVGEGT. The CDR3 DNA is TGTGCCAGCAGTTCCGAGCTCGGAGGACTGGAGACCAAGTATTTC. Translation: CASSSELGGLETKYF.

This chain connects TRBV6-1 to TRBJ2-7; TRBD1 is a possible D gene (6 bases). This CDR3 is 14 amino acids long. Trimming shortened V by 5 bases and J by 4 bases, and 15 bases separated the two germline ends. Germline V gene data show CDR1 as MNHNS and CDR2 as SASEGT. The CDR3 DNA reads TGTGCCAGCAGTTCGAACAGGGCTGCATACGAGCAGTACTTC. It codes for CASSSNRAAYEQYF.

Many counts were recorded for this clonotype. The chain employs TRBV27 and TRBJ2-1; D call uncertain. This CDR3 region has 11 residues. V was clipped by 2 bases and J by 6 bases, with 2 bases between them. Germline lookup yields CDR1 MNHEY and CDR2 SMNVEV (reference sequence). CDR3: CASSLGNEQFF. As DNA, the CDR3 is TGTGCCAGCAGTTTAGGCAATGAGCAGTTCTTC.

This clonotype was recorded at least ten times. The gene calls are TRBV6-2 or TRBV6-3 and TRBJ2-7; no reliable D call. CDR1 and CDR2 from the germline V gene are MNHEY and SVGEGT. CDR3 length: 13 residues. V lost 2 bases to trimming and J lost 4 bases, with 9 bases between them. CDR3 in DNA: TGTGCCAGCAGTTACGTTGGGGAATACGAGCAGTACTTC. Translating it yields CASSYVGEYEQYF.

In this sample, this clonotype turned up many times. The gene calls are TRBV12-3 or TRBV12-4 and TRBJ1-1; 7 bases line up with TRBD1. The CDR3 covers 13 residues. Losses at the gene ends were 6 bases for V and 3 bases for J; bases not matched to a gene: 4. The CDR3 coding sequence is TGTGCCAGCAGGTACACAGGGGACACTGAAGCTTTCTTT. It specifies CASRYTGDTEAFF.

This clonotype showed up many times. In DNA, the CDR3 is TGCAGTGCTAGAGATGGCGGCAGGGGAGGGGAGAACACTGAAGCTTTCTTT. Translation gives CSARDGGRGGENTEAFF. The chain employs TRBV20-1 and TRBJ1-1; the D gene is possibly TRBD1 (6 bases). This CDR3 contains 17 residues. Germline CDR1 is DFQATT and CDR2 is SNEGSKA (reference sequence). Deletions cut 0 bases from V and 1 base from J, with 18 bases between.

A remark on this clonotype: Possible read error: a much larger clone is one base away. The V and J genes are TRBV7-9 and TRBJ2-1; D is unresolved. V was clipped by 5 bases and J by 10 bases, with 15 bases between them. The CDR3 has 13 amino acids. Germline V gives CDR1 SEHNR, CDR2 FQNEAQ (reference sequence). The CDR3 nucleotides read TGTGCCAGCAGCCCACCGTCTGCCCACGAGCAGTTCTTC. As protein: CASSPPSAHEQFF.

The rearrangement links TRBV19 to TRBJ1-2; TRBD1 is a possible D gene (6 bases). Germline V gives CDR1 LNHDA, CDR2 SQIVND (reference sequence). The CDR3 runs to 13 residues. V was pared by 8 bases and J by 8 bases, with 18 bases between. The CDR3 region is CASLRTGNGGYTF. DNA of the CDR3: TGTGCCAGTCTGAGAACAGGGAACGGAGGCTACACCTTC. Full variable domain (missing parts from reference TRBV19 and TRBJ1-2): DGGITQSPKYLFRKEGQNVTLSCEQNLNHDAMYWYRQDPGQGLRLIYYSQIVNDFQKGDIAEGYSVSREKKESFPLTVTSAQKNPTAFYLCASLRTGNGGYTFGSGTRLTVV.

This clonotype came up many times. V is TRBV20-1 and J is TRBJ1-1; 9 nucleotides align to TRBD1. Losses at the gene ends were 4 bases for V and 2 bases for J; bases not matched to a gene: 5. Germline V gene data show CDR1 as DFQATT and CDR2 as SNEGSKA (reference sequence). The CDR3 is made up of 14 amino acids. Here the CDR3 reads CSAKTGGRNTEAFF. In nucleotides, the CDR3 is TGCAGTGCTAAGACAGGGGGGAGAAACACTGAAGCTTTCTTT.

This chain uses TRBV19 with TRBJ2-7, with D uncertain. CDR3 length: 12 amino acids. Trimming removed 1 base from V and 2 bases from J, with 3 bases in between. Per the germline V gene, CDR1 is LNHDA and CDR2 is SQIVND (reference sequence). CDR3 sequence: CASSIGAYEQYF. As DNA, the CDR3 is TGTGCCAGTAGTATAGGGGCCTACGAGCAGTACTTC.

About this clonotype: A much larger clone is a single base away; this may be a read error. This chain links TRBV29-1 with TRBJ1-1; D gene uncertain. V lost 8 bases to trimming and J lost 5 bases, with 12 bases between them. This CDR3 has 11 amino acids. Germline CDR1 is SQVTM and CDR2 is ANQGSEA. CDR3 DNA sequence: TGCAGCATAAACTTGCAAACTGAAGCTTTCTTT. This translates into CSINLQTEAFF.

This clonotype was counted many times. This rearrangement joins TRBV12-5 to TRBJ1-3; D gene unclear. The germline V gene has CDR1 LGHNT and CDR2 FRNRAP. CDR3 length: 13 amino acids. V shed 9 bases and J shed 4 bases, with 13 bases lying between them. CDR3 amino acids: CASERDIGNTIYF. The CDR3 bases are TGTGCTAGCGAACGTGATATCGGAAACACCATATATTTT. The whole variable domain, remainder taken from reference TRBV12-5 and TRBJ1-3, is DARVTQTPRHKVTEMGQEVTMRCQPILGHNTVFWYRQTMMQGLELLAYFRNRAPLDDSGMPKDRFSAEMPDATLATLKIQPSEPRDSAVYFCASERDIGNTIYFGEGSWLTVV.

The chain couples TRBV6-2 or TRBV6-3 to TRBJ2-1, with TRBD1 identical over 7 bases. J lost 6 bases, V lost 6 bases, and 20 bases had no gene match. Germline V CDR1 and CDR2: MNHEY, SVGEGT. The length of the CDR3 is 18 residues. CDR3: CASSQGLRGGRTSNEQFF. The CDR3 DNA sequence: TGTGCCAGCAGCCAAGGCCTGAGAGGGGGCCGAACTTCCAATGAGCAGTTCTTC.

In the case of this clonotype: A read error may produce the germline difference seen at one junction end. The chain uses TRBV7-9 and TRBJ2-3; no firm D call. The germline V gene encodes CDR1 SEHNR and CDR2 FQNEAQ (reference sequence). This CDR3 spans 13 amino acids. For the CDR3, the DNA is TGCGCCAGCATCCAGGACGTCACAGATACGCAGTATTTT. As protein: CASIQDVTDTQYF. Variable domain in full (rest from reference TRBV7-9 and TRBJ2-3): DTGVSQNPRHKITKRGQNVTFRCDPISEHNRLYWYRQTLGQGPEFLTYFQNEAQLEKSRLLSDRFSAERPKGSFSTLEIQRTEQGDSAMYLCASIQDVTDTQYFGPGTRLTVL.

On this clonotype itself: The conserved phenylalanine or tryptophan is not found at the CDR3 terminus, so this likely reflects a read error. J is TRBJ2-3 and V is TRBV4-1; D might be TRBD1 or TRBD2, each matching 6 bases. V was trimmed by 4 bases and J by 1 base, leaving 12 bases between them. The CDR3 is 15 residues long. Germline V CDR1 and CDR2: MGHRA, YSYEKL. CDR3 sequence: CASSLRGDRTDTQYL. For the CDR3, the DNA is TGCGCCAGCAGCCTAAGGGGGGATCGCACAGATACGCAGTATCTT.

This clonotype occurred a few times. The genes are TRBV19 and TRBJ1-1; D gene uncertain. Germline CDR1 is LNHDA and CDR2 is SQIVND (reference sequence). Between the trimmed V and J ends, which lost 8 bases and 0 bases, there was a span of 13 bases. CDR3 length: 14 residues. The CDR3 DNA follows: TGTGCCAGTTTTAACTTAGGGTTGAACACTGAAGCTTTCTTT. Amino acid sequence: CASFNLGLNTEAFF.

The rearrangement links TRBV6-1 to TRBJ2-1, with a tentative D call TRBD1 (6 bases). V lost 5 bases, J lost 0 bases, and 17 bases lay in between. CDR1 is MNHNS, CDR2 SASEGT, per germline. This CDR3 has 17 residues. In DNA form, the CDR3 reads TGTGCCAGCAGTTCGATACAGGGTTTAGGCTCCTACAATGAGCAGTTCTTC. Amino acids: CASSSIQGLGSYNEQFF.

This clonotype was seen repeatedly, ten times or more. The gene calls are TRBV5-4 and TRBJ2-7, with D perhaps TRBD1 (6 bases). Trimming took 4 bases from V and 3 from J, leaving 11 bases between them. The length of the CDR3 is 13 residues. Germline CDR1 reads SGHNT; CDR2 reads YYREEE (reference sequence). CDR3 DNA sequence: TGTGCCAGCAGCATTCTACAGGGCTACGAGCAGTACTTC. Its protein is CASSILQGYEQYF.

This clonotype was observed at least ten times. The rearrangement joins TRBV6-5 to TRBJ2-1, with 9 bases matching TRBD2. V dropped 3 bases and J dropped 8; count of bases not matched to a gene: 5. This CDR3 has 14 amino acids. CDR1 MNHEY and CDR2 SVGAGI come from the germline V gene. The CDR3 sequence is CASSYLSGSDEQFF. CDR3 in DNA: TGTGCCAGCAGTTATCTTAGCGGGAGCGATGAGCAGTTCTTC.

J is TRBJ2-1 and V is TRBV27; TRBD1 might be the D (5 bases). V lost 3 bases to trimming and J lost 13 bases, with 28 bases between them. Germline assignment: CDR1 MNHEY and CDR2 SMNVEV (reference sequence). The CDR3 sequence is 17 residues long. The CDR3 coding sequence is TGTGCCAGCAGTTTGGGGCAGGGCTTTAGTCTAGTCAATGGCCAGTTCTTC. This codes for CASSLGQGFSLVNGQFF.

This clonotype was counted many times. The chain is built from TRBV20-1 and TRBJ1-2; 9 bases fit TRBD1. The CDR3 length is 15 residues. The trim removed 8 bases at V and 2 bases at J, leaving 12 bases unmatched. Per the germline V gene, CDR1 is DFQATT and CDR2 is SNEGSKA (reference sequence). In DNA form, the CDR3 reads TGCAGTACCCGCCCGGGCGGGACAGGGAACTATGGCTACACCTTC. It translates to CSTRPGGTGNYGYTF.

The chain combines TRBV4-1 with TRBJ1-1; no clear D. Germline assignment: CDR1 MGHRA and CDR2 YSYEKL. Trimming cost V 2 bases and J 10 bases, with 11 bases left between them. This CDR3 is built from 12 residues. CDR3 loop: CASSQNQLVAFF. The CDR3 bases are TGCGCCAGCAGCCAAAATCAACTGGTAGCTTTCTTT.

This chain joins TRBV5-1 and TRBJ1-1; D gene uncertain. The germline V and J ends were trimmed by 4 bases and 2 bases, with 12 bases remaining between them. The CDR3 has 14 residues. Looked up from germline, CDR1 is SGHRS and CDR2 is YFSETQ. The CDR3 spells CASSTTGPNTEAFF. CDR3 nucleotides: TGCGCCAGCAGCACGACCGGACCCAACACTGAAGCTTTCTTT.